The 21 T cell receptor beta chains below all came from one sample that was sequenced in a study of T cell repertoires in cytomegalovirus infection. TCRdb re-called the reads through MiXCR, storing one row per CDR3 protein. The sample has some 200,000 distinct CDR3 sequences; about 40% are singletons. Antigens for these TCRs are unknown. The sequences come from CD8+ T cells from cultured PBMCs, collected from culture after CMV antigen stimulation. The receptors stem from a human donor in good health (CMV status not recorded). Some clones in this sample may be carry-over from other donors' samples.

The chain links TRBV28 to TRBJ2-7, with TRBD2 as a possible D gene (6 bases). This CDR3 contains 13 residues. Trimming took off 1 base at V and 4 bases at J, with 8 bases between the two ends. Germline CDR1 MDHEN, CDR2 SYDVKM. In DNA, the CDR3 is TGTGCCAGCAGTTTATTGGGGGGATACGAGCAGTACTTC. Its translation: CASSLLGGYEQYF.

This chain joins TRBV28 and TRBJ1-5, with no clear D. CDR1 MDHEN and CDR2 SYDVKM come from the germline V gene. The CDR3 sequence is 14 residues long. Trimming cost V 7 bases and J 4 bases, with 14 bases left between them. Here the CDR3 reads CASTLLASNQPQHF. The CDR3 DNA reads as TGTGCCAGCACTCTATTGGCGAGTAATCAGCCCCAGCATTTT.

This chain links TRBV24-1 with TRBJ1-1, with D tentatively TRBD1 (5 bases). V lost 7 bases to trimming and J lost 1 base, with 9 bases between them. The CDR3 length is 13 residues. The germline V gene has CDR1 KGHDR and CDR2 SFDVKD. DNA of the CDR3: TGTGCCACCAGGGCAGGGCCGAACACTGAAGCTTTCTTT. Translated: CATRAGPNTEAFF.

V gene TRBV7-9 combines with J gene TRBJ2-7, with 7 positions matching TRBD1. There are 14 residues in the CDR3. Germline-derived CDR1 and CDR2 are SEHNR and FQNEAQ (reference sequence). Trimming cost V 4 bases and J 7 bases; bases outside gene matches: 10. The CDR3 region has the DNA TGTGCCAGCAGCTCTGACACAGGGGCAACAGAGCAGTACTTC. Translating gives CASSSDTGATEQYF.

There are a few counts of this clonotype. V usage is TRBV3-1 and J usage is TRBJ2-1, with TRBD1 matching 12 bases. Trimming cost V 3 bases and J 7 bases; bases outside gene matches: 16. Germline assignment: CDR1 LGHDT and CDR2 YNNKEL (reference sequence). The CDR3 extends over 19 amino acids. The CDR3 region is CASSQPGTGGAIRFNEQFF. Written as DNA, the CDR3 is TGTGCCAGCAGCCAGCCCGGGACAGGGGGCGCGATTCGGTTTAATGAGCAGTTCTTC.

This chain uses TRBV12-3 or TRBV12-4 with TRBJ1-1, with 8 bases matching TRBD1. This CDR3 contains 18 residues. Germline trimming cut 6 bases from V and 1 base from J; bases unmatched to any gene: 16. The CDR3 loop is CASRQNMAGQGRNTEAFF. DNA for the CDR3: TGTGCCAGCAGGCAAAACATGGCAGGACAGGGACGGAACACTGAAGCTTTCTTT.

With regard to this clonotype: An end of the junction does not agree with germline; a read error may underlie this. The V gene is TRBV5-1, the J gene TRBJ2-5; 7 bases fit TRBD1. The CDR3 sequence is 16 residues long. CDR1 is SGHRS and CDR2 is YFSETQ in the germline V gene. CDR3 coding DNA: TGCGCCAGCAGATTGGCTTCTGACAGGGCACAAGAGATCCAGTACTTC. Translating it yields CASRLASDRAQEIQYF.

This clonotype was counted a few times. The CDR3 here is CASSPRDRYYEQYF. The CDR3 coding sequence is TGTGCCAGCAGTCCTAGGGACAGGTACTACGAGCAGTACTTC. This chain joins TRBV7-6 and TRBJ2-7; 8 nucleotides match TRBD1. The CDR3 spans 14 residues. V was pared by 6 bases and J by 3 bases, with 7 bases of the junction left unmatched. CDR1 and CDR2 (germline): SGHVS, FNYEAQ.

This clonotype has more than one count but fewer than ten. The chain carries TRBV7-9 and TRBJ2-7, with D perhaps matching TRBD1 (6 bases). Germline CDR1 reads SEHNR; CDR2 reads FQNEAQ (reference sequence). This CDR3 spans 14 amino acids. V was pared by 6 bases and J by 0 bases, with 12 bases between. The CDR3 reads CASSQDSLSYEQYF. The CDR3 nucleotides are TGTGCCAGCAGTCAGGACAGCCTCTCCTACGAGCAGTACTTC. The entire variable domain, with the rest obtained from reference TRBV7-9 and TRBJ2-7, is as follows: DTGVSQNPRHKITKRGQNVTFRCDPISEHNRLYWYRQTLGQGPEFLTYFQNEAQLEKSRLLSDRFSAERPKGSFSTLEIQRTEQGDSAMYLCASSQDSLSYEQYFGPGTRLTVT.

The V call is TRBV11-2, the J call TRBJ2-3; 8 bases fit TRBD2. CDR3 length: 16 amino acids. The germline V gene has CDR1 SGHAT and CDR2 FQNNGV. The ends lost 3 bases at V and 4 bases at J; junction bases unmatched: 9. The CDR3 here is CASSFAAGVGADTQYF. CDR3 nucleotides: TGTGCCAGCAGCTTCGCAGCGGGAGTCGGGGCAGATACGCAGTATTTT.

The chain joins TRBV7-9 to TRBJ2-3; 7 nucleotides line up with TRBD2. Germline trimming cut 1 base from V and 4 bases from J; bases unmatched to any gene: 2. Germline CDR1 is SEHNR and CDR2 is FQNEAQ (reference sequence). This CDR3 spans 14 amino acids. The CDR3 reads CASSLGGRADTQYF. In DNA form, the CDR3 reads TGTGCCAGCAGCTTAGGAGGGAGGGCAGATACGCAGTATTTT.

The chain has TRBV20-1 and TRBJ2-1, with 13 positions matching TRBD2. This CDR3 contains 16 residues. Germline trimming cut 2 bases from V and 3 bases from J; bases unmatched to any gene: 4. Germline assignment: CDR1 DFQATT and CDR2 SNEGSKA (reference sequence). The CDR3 sequence: CSARSTSGGYYNEQFF. As DNA, the CDR3 is TGCAGTGCTAGATCGACTAGCGGGGGGTACTACAATGAGCAGTTCTTC.

The chain is built from TRBV19 and TRBJ2-7; D might be TRBD1 (6 bases). Trimming took 3 bases from V and 3 from J, leaving 15 bases between them. CDR1 is LNHDA and CDR2 is SQIVND in the germline V gene (reference sequence). The CDR3 covers 15 residues. The CDR3 bases are TGTGCCAGTAGTATTTCGGCAGGGGAGCTCTACGAGCAGTACTTC. Its protein product is CASSISAGELYEQYF.

This clonotype was counted many times. This chain links TRBV28 with TRBJ2-1; D unresolved. The CDR3 contains 15 residues. The germline gives CDR1 MDHEN, CDR2 SYDVKM. V was cut by 2 bases and J by 4 bases, with 12 bases left in between. Here the CDR3 DNA reads TGTGCCAGCAGTTTAATCAGTTACACGTACAATGAGCAGTTCTTC. As protein: CASSLISYTYNEQFF.

This clonotype turned up a few times. The genes are TRBV12-3 or TRBV12-4 and TRBJ1-5, with D unresolved. The CDR3 loop spans 13 amino acids. The V and J ends lost 3 bases and 3 bases respectively, with 6 bases between them. The CDR3 DNA is TGTGCCAGCAGTTTTGGCCTCAATCAGCCCCAGCATTTT. As protein: CASSFGLNQPQHF.

This clonotype was observed a few times. The rearrangement links TRBV7-9 to TRBJ1-2; D not resolved. The length of the CDR3 is 14 residues. Germline lookup yields CDR1 SEHNR and CDR2 FQNEAQ (reference sequence). V was cut by 1 base and J by 4 bases, with 10 bases left in between. CDR3 amino acids: CASSLGVDVYGYTF. DNA of the CDR3: TGTGCCAGCAGCTTAGGGGTAGATGTCTATGGCTACACCTTC.

The CDR3 sequence is CASSPGTGVSMNEQFF. CDR3 sequence (DNA): TGTGCCAGCAGTCCCGGGACTGGGGTTAGCATGAATGAGCAGTTCTTC. The genes are TRBV12-3 or TRBV12-4 and TRBJ2-1, with D perhaps matching TRBD2 (6 bases). This CDR3 has 16 amino acids. V was trimmed by 5 bases and J by 7 bases, leaving 21 bases between them.

V usage is TRBV19 and J usage is TRBJ1-5, with 10 bases matching TRBD1. The CDR3 is 16 amino acids. V dropped 6 bases and J dropped 7; count of bases not matched to a gene: 12. Germline CDR1 LNHDA, CDR2 SQIVND (reference sequence). CDR3 residues: CASRSWDRGPNQPQHF. CDR3 nucleotide sequence: TGTGCCAGTAGATCGTGGGACAGGGGACCAAACCAGCCCCAGCATTTT.

This clonotype was counted between two and nine times. The chain is built from TRBV11-2 and TRBJ1-1, with D maybe TRBD1 (5 bases). Germline CDR1 and CDR2: SGHAT and FQNNGV. Trimming cost V 5 bases and J 0 bases, with 10 bases left between them. This CDR3 has 14 residues. The CDR3 DNA is TGTGCCAGCAGCATGGGGGTCATGAACACTGAAGCTTTCTTT. Protein: CASSMGVMNTEAFF.

This clonotype came up a few times. The genes are TRBV27 and TRBJ2-2; the D gene is possibly TRBD2 (5 bases). CDR3 length equals 12 residues. V dropped 8 bases and J dropped 6 bases, with 10 bases sitting between them. CDR1 and CDR2 from the germline V gene are MNHEY and SMNVEV (reference sequence). CDR3 protein: CASLALPGELFF. CDR3 bases: TGTGCCAGCCTAGCCCTACCCGGGGAGCTGTTTTTT.

This clonotype came up a few times. CDR3: CASSTRTGSGELFF. In DNA, the CDR3 is TGTGCCAGCAGCACCCGGACAGGGTCCGGGGAGCTGTTTTTT. The chain is built from TRBV7-7 and TRBJ2-2; 8 positions match TRBD1. The CDR3 covers 14 residues. J was trimmed by 6 bases and V by 5 bases; bases with no gene match: 5. Looked up from germline, CDR1 is SSHAT and CDR2 is FNYEAQ (reference sequence).